This TCR beta chain appears in the sequencing data of a study of blood T cell repertoires in COVID-19. TCRdb's table, derived via immunoSEQ multiplex PCR, lists solely in-frame clones and lacks some. Seen here are 44,000 or so clones, 84% observed once, and the top ten hold about 4.3%. The CDR3 is made up of 15 amino acids. The germline V gene encodes CDR1 SGHVS and CDR2 FQNEAQ. V lost 6 bases, J lost 4 bases, and 7 bases stayed unmatched. The source is a man over 45 with active COVID-19. Material: peripheral blood. The chain employs TRBV7-8 and TRBJ2-1; 9 bases fit TRBD2. Here the CDR3 reads CASSSRLAEYNEQFF. As DNA, the CDR3 is TGTGCCAGCAGTTCGAGACTAGCGGAATACAATGAGCAGTTCTTC.